What follows is one TCR beta chain and its context. As originally analysed: How many nucleated cells were present was estimated from reference gene primer amplification. Profiled with immunoSEQ multiplex PCR; TCRdb holds only in-frame clones, not every one. For V, J and clone size, that table is used; D and trimming come from the DNA. The data hold around 20,000 clones, with less than 95% observed a single time. This record comes from a study of blood T cell repertoires in COVID-19. On the study more broadly: Italy, Spain and the United States were the sources of the convalescent and acute COVID-19 samples. T cells, B-cell-depleted T cells, or PBMCs supplied cDNA or gDNA.

Germline CDR1 and CDR2: MNHEY and SMNVEV (reference sequence). V dropped 0 bases and J dropped 4; count of bases not matched to a gene: 1. The CDR3 totals 14 residues. Material: peripheral blood. This clonotype was sampled from a man in his 70s with acute or convalescent COVID-19. The V gene is TRBV27, the J gene TRBJ1-1, with 8 bases fitting TRBD1. CDR3 DNA: TGTGCCAGCAGTTTATCGACAGGGGTCACTGAAGCTTTCTTT. Amino acids: CASSLSTGVTEAFF.